These 16 T cell receptor beta chains came from one sample sequenced in a study of blood T cell repertoires in COVID-19. Assay: immunoSEQ multiplex PCR; the TCRdb copy retains only in-frame clones and omits some. In the table there are around 170,000 clones, around 84% of which are singletons. Sequencing was performed on PBMCs or T cells enriched from blood (not recorded which). These receptors were taken from a woman between 50 and 59 years old who had recovered from COVID-19.

The chain carries TRBV2 and TRBJ1-3, with D unclear. This CDR3 is built from 16 residues. Germline lookup yields CDR1 SNHLY and CDR2 FYNNEI. Trimming left V 0 bases short and J 3 bases short, with 12 bases between. This CDR3 is CASSEAIDTRGNTIYF. The CDR3 coding sequence is TGTGCCAGCAGTGAAGCGATCGACACCCGTGGAAACACCATATATTTT.

The chain couples TRBV10-3 to TRBJ1-1, with TRBD1 matching 7 bases. The CDR3 loop spans 16 amino acids. In germline, CDR1 is ENHRY, CDR2 SYGVKD. After removal of 7 bases from V and 3 bases from J, the junction contained 14 bases not matched to a gene. CDR3 region: CAITRTPGTADTEAFF. CDR3 nucleotides: TGTGCCATCACCAGAACCCCCGGGACAGCGGACACTGAAGCTTTCTTT.

The chain uses TRBV6-5 and TRBJ1-1, with TRBD1 matching 7 bases. Germline CDR1 MNHEY, CDR2 SVGAGI. V trimming: 2 bases; J trimming: 1 base; junction bases outside the gene matches: 7. The CDR3 consists of 16 residues. CDR3 sequence: CASSYLPTGQNTEAFF. The CDR3 DNA reads as TGTGCCAGCAGTTACCTACCGACAGGGCAGAACACTGAAGCTTTCTTT.

The rearrangement links TRBV4-3 to TRBJ2-7; D is ambiguous. The CDR3 is 14 amino acids. Germline V gene sequence: CDR1 LGHNA, CDR2 YSLEER. Trimming stripped 1 base from V and 3 bases from J, with 10 bases between. For the CDR3, the DNA is TGCGCCAGCAGCCAAGGTCAGGTCGACTACGAGCAGTACTTC. It codes for CASSQGQVDYEQYF.

The chain is built from TRBV24-1 and TRBJ1-5; D remains ambiguous. The CDR3 sequence is 14 residues long. Trimming left V 9 bases short and J 2 bases short, with 13 bases between. Germline-derived CDR1 and CDR2 are KGHDR and SFDVKD. In DNA form, the CDR3 reads TGTGCCACCGGCGGGGAAATTGGCAATCAGCCCCAGCATTTT. As protein: CATGGEIGNQPQHF.

The chain combines TRBV9 with TRBJ1-2, with a possible D match to TRBD1 (6 bases). Trimming cost V 0 bases and J 4 bases, with 13 bases left between them. From germline, CDR1 is SGDLS and CDR2 YYNGEE. The CDR3 length is 15 residues. The CDR3 DNA reads as TGTGCCAGCAGCGTAGGAGACAGGTTCGCCTATGGCTACACCTTC. Its translation: CASSVGDRFAYGYTF.

This clone was observed once. V and J are TRBV18 and TRBJ1-1, with TRBD1 identical over 7 bases. Per germline, CDR1 KGHSH and CDR2 LQKENI. The J segment lost 2 bases and the V segment lost 4 bases, leaving 7 bases of the junction unmatched. This CDR3 contains 15 residues. This CDR3 is CASSLTGQANTEAFF. The CDR3 DNA sequence: TGTGCCAGCTCACTGACTGGACAGGCAAACACTGAAGCTTTCTTT. Full variable domain (rest looked up from reference TRBV18 and TRBJ1-1): NAGVMQNPRHLVRRRGQEARLRCSPMKGHSHVYWYRQLPEEGLKFMVYLQKENIIDESGMPKERFSAEFPKEGPSILRIQQVVRGDSAAYFCASSLTGQANTEAFFGQGTRLTVV.

This clone showed up just a few times. This sequence joins TRBV27 and TRBJ1-5, with a weak D call TRBD1 (5 bases). This CDR3 comprises 13 residues. Looked up from germline, CDR1 is MNHEY and CDR2 is SMNVEV (reference sequence). V was shortened by 8 bases and J by 1 base, with 9 bases between the two germline ends. CDR3 in amino acids: CASAGLSNQPQHF. The CDR3 DNA sequence: TGTGCCAGCGCAGGGCTCAGCAATCAGCCCCAGCATTTT.

This clone has a single count. The chain carries TRBV12-3 or TRBV12-4 and TRBJ2-3; D possibly corresponds to TRBD2 (6 bases). The CDR3 extends over 13 amino acids. V was trimmed by 4 bases and J by 10 bases, leaving 15 bases between them. CDR3 region: CASSYGVGGAQYF. The CDR3 nucleotides are TGTGCCAGCAGTTACGGGGTTGGAGGGGCGCAGTATTTT.

The rearrangement links TRBV28 to TRBJ1-2; possibly TRBD1 for D (6 bases). The CDR3 contains 13 residues. V lost 2 bases and J lost 10, with 14 bases in between. CDR1 MDHEN and CDR2 SYDVKM come from the germline V gene. The CDR3 region has the DNA TGTGCCAGCAGTTTACCGCAGGGGCGCGTCTACACCTTC. Its translation is CASSLPQGRVYTF.

The CDR3 sequence is CASSEALGAGQNYGYTF. The CDR3 DNA follows: TGTGCCAGCAGTGAAGCGTTAGGGGCAGGACAAAACTATGGCTACACCTTC. The rearrangement uses TRBV6-1 and TRBJ1-2; tentative D call: TRBD1 (5 bases). V was clipped by 0 bases and J by 2 bases, with 16 bases between them. CDR1 and CDR2 (germline): MNHNS, SASEGT. The CDR3 consists of 17 residues.

The chain uses TRBV2 and TRBJ1-2; a weak D match, TRBD1 (5 bases). The V end lost 6 bases, the J end lost 2 bases, and 10 bases lay between the germline ends. This CDR3 contains 13 residues. The germline CDR1 and CDR2 sequences are SNHLY and FYNNEI. This chain's CDR3 is CASSSTGNYGYTF. The CDR3 DNA reads as TGTGCCAGCAGCTCAACAGGAAACTATGGCTACACCTTC.

This chain uses TRBV12-3 or TRBV12-4 with TRBJ2-7, with 9 bases aligning to TRBD1. The V segment lost 6 bases and the J segment 3 bases; nucleotides outside the gene matches: 3. This CDR3 has 13 amino acids. The CDR3 spells CASRSTGGYEQYF. DNA for the CDR3: TGTGCCAGCAGGTCGACAGGGGGCTACGAGCAGTACTTC.

The rearrangement links TRBV7-9 to TRBJ2-1; perhaps TRBD1 as D (6 bases). CDR1 SEHNR and CDR2 FQNEAQ come from the germline V gene (reference sequence). The CDR3 is 15 residues long. Trimming left V 3 bases short and J 6 bases short, with 15 bases between. CDR3 DNA sequence: TGTGCCAGCAGCTTTTTGGACAGTTCGGGCAATGAGCAGTTCTTC. It specifies CASSFLDSSGNEQFF.

This chain joins TRBV19 and TRBJ1-1; 9 nucleotides align to TRBD1. V was clipped by 7 bases and J by 10 bases; unmatched bases: 13. In germline, CDR1 is LNHDA, CDR2 SQIVND (reference sequence). There are 14 residues in the CDR3. The CDR3 coding sequence is TGTGCCAGTACCAATCCACCGGGACAGGGATTAGCTTTCTTT. It translates to CASTNPPGQGLAFF.

The V and J genes are TRBV10-3 and TRBJ2-7, with TRBD1 matching 8 bases. This CDR3 spans 13 amino acids. V shed 6 bases and J 2 bases; nucleotides not matched to a gene: 3. Germline CDR1 ENHRY, CDR2 SYGVKD. The CDR3 nucleotides are TGTGCCATCAGCCTACAGGGGGCCTACGAGCAGTACTTC. It encodes CAISLQGAYEQYF.